This entry features one TCR beta chain sequence. No antigen is known for it. The treatment is: oral pan-JAK inhibitor, 5-10 mg twice daily. The data stem from a study of CD8+ T cells in alopecia areata. In the study overall: At a dose of 5 to 10 mg twice daily, oral tofacitinib was given to treated patients. Study results and caveats: On tofacitinib, scalp clonality and expanded CD8+ clones among top 100 fell significantly.

Sequencing templates came from extracted RNA that was reverse transcribed into cDNA. TCRdb's copy holds only in-frame clones and misses some; the assay was immunoSEQ multiplex PCR. Found here are approximately 210,000 clones, about three fifths of them singletons; the top ten hold around 3%. This CDR3 spans 17 amino acids. Per germline, CDR1 SGHTA and CDR2 FQGNSA. The V end lost 3 bases, the J end lost 5 bases, and 21 bases lay between the germline ends. Source: CD4+ T cells sorted from blood, taken at week 4, from a patient treated with tofacitinib. This receptor was identified in a human donor with alopecia areata. The chain carries TRBV7-2 and TRBJ2-3; D tentatively fits TRBD1 or TRBD2 (7 bases each). CDR3 bases: TGTGCCAGCAGCTTCCAGGGGGGGGCCGGGGCAAGAGATACGCAGTATTTT. Translation gives CASSFQGGAGARDTQYF.